Described below is a single T cell receptor (beta chain) sequence and its context. The antigen is undetermined. Sequencing targeted TCR beta in T cells from blood (CD8+ and CD4+). The TEMRA cells underwent FACS enrichment, while the CD8+ and CD4+ T cells underwent negative isolation. The entry originates in a study of CD8 T cells in Susac syndrome. The germline V gene has CDR1 DFQATT and CDR2 SNEGSKA (reference sequence). V gave up 4 bases and J gave up 0 bases, with 10 bases separating them. There are 14 residues in the CDR3. General observations from the study: The number of individuals included in the study's TCR sequencing and HLA analysis was acknowledged as relatively small.

Random hexamers were used to reverse transcribe roughly 0.45 to 1 ug of RNA. TCRdb itself ran the immunoSEQ multiplex PCR reads through MiXCR, one entry per CDR3 protein. The data show roughly 80,000 distinct CDR3 sequences, about 93% seen once. V is TRBV20-1 and J is TRBJ2-1; weak D call: TRBD1 (6 bases). The source of this sequence is a human donor in good health. Material: CD8+ T cells from PBMCs. The CDR3 protein is CSAMTGDSYNEQFF. Written as DNA, the CDR3 is TGCAGTGCTATGACAGGAGACTCCTACAATGAGCAGTTCTTC.